The rows below give T cell receptor beta chains drawn from one sample of a study of T cell responses to AZD1222 COVID-19 vaccine. Generated by immunoSEQ multiplex PCR, the TCRdb table keeps only in-frame clones and is missing some. The repertoire holds about 180,000 clones, with over 75% as singletons. The input for sequencing was peripheral blood, taken on day 0 of AZD1222 vaccination. All receptors come from an adult in good health. The CDR3 runs from the conserved cysteine through the conserved F or W. D genes are given only for firm matches. Rows give clone size only sometimes, using once, few, many, or a class for an expanded clone.

>TRBJ2-2|TRBV7-2|-|-
CASSTVGSNTGELFF
TGTGCCAGCAGCACGGTGGGCAGTAACACCGGGGAGCTGTTTTTT
>TRBJ2-7|TRBV20-1|-|TRBD1
CSGGGMGEQYF
TGCAGTGGAGGGGGCATGGGGGAGCAGTACTTC
>TRBJ1-2|TRBV11-3|-|-
CASSLSRTAGYTF
TGTGCCAGCAGCTTATCACGGACAGCTGGCTACACCTTC
>TRBJ2-3|TRBV7-8|-|TRBD1
CASSPGQGGTDTQYF
TGTGCCAGCAGCCCAGGACAGGGGGGCACAGATACGCAGTATTTT
>TRBJ1-2|TRBV7-9|-|TRBD1
CASSYGTVLYGYTF
TGTGCCAGCAGCTATGGGACAGTTCTCTATGGCTACACCTTC
>TRBJ1-2|TRBV6-1|-|-
CASSGREVVSLYGYTF
TGTGCCAGCAGTGGACGGGAGGTCGTCAGCTTATATGGCTACACCTTC
>TRBJ1-6|TRBV7-9|once|TRBD1
CASSTGQGSGGSPLHF
TGTGCCAGCAGCACGGGACAGGGATCCGGGGGATCACCCCTCCACTTT
>TRBJ1-4|TRBV11-3|-|-
CASSLAGAVLFF
TGTGCCAGCAGCTTAGCTGGGGCGGTACTGTTTTTT
>TRBJ1-4|TRBV24-1|-|-
CATSDPNEKLFF
TGTGCCACCTCGGACCCTAATGAAAAACTGTTTTTT
>TRBJ1-3|TRBV20-1|once|-
CSASLGEPIYF
TGCAGTGCTTCCCTCGGTGAACCCATATATTTT
>TRBJ1-1|TRBV19|-|-
CASRDRPGSLNTEAFF
TGTGCCAGTAGAGATAGACCGGGATCGTTGAACACTGAAGCTTTCTTT
>TRBJ2-6|TRBV10-3|once|-
CAIRSLVSSGANVLTF
TGTGCCATCAGGTCCCTCGTGAGCTCTGGGGCCAACGTCCTGACTTTC
>TRBJ1-6|TRBV18|-|-
CASSPMDSSRQINSPLHF
TGTGCCAGCTCACCAATGGACAGCTCCCGACAAATCAATTCACCCCTCCACTTT
>TRBJ1-2|TRBV6-5|once|TRBD1
CASSYRTGIYGYTF
TGTGCCAGCAGTTACCGGACAGGCATCTATGGCTACACCTTC
>TRBJ1-6|TRBV4-3|few|TRBD1
CASSQGGGQNSPLHF
TGCGCCAGCAGCCAAGGGGGGGGACAGAATTCACCCCTCCACTTT
>TRBJ1-1|TRBV5-1|-|TRBD1
CASSSGQQNTEAFF
TGCGCCAGCAGCTCGGGACAGCAAAACACTGAAGCTTTCTTT
>TRBJ1-2|TRBV6-2/TRBV6-3|-|-
CASSSPDKANYGYTF
TGTGCCAGCAGTTCCCCGGACAAAGCTAACTATGGCTACACCTTC
>TRBJ1-2|TRBV5-4|once|-
CASSLSSPINYGYTF
TGTGCCAGCAGCTTAAGCTCTCCTATTAACTATGGCTACACCTTC
>TRBJ2-4|TRBV7-2|-|-
CASSLATGAKNIQYF
TGTGCCAGCAGCTTAGCGACCGGGGCCAAAAACATTCAGTACTTC
>TRBJ2-1|TRBV19|-|-
CASAAGRQYNEQFF
TGTGCTTCTGCGGCAGGGCGGCAATACAATGAGCAGTTCTTC
>TRBJ1-1|TRBV9|-|-
CASSVVANTEAFF
TGTGCCAGCAGCGTAGTTGCAAACACTGAAGCTTTCTTT
>TRBJ1-1|TRBV29-1|-|TRBD1
CSTGTGSDTEAFF
TGCAGCACAGGGACAGGGTCGGACACTGAAGCTTTCTTT
>TRBJ2-3|TRBV30|-|TRBD2
CAWRLTSGGTDTQYF
TGTGCCTGGAGGTTGACTAGCGGGGGCACAGATACGCAGTATTTT
>TRBJ2-7|TRBV4-2|-|TRBD2
CASSSSGGSSYEQYF
TGTGCCAGCAGCTCGAGCGGGGGTTCCTCCTACGAGCAGTACTTC
>TRBJ2-3|TRBV2|-|-
CASSYGDTQYF
TGTGCCAGCAGTTACGGAGATACGCAGTATTTT
>TRBJ1-6|TRBV2|once|-
CASFRTGATPSGSSPLHF
TGTGCCAGCTTCCGGACCGGAGCCACCCCTAGCGGTAGTTCACCCCTCCACTTT
>TRBJ1-1|TRBV7-3|-|-
CASSLDPNTEAFF
TGTGCCAGCAGTTTGGACCCAAACACTGAAGCTTTCTTT
>TRBJ1-4|TRBV15|many|TRBD1
CATRSRQGGSEKLFF
TGTGCCACCAGGTCCAGACAGGGAGGGAGTGAAAAACTGTTTTTT
>TRBJ2-2|TRBV7-3|-|TRBD2
CASSLLAGSNTGELFF
TGTGCCAGCAGCTTATTAGCGGGGTCCAACACCGGGGAGCTGTTTTTT
>TRBJ1-4|TRBV28|-|-
CASMFRGEKLFF
TGTGCCAGCATGTTCCGGGGCGAAAAACTGTTTTTT
>TRBJ1-2|TRBV6-2/TRBV6-3|-|-
CASSDTGTSYGYTF
TGTGCCAGCAGTGATACAGGAACCTCCTATGGCTACACCTTC
>TRBJ1-5|TRBV7-2|once|TRBD1
CASSSRTGGQPQHF
TGTGCCAGCAGCTCCAGGACAGGGGGTCAGCCCCAGCATTTT
>TRBJ1-1|TRBV6-6|-|TRBD1
CASRRGPENTEAFF
TGTGCCAGCAGGAGGGGGCCCGAGAACACTGAAGCTTTCTTT
>TRBJ2-1|TRBV5-8|-|TRBD2
CASSSSLGLAGASSYNEQFF
TGTGCCAGCAGCTCCTCGTTGGGACTAGCGGGGGCCAGCTCCTACAATGAGCAGTTCTTC